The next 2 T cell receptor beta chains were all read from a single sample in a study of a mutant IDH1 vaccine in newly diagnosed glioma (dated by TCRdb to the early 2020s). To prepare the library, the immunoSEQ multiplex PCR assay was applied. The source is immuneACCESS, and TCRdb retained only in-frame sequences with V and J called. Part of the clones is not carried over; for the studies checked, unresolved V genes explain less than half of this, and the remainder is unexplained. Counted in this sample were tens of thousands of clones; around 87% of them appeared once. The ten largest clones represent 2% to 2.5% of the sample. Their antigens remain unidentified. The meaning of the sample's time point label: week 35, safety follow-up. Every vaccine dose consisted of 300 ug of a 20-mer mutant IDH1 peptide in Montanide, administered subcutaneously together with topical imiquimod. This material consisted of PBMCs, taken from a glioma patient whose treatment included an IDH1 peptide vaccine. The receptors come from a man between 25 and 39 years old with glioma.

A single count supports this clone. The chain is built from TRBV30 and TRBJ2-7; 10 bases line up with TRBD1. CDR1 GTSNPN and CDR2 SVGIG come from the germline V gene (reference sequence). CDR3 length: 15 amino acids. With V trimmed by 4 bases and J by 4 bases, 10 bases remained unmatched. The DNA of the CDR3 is TGTGCCTGGAACCCGGACAGGGGGGGGGAATACGAGCAGTACTTC. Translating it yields CAWNPDRGGEYEQYF.

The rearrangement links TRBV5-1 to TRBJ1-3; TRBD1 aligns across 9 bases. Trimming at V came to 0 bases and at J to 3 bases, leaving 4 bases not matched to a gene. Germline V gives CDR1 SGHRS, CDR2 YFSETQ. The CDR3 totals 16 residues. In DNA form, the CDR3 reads TGCGCCAGCAGCTTGGTCGGGACAGGGAGTGGAAACACCATATATTTT. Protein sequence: CASSLVGTGSGNTIYF.